Reported below is one T cell receptor beta chain. The antigen it binds to is not known. Per-base qualities were not stored, and no clone one base away is much larger. The library was generated by PCR. DNA from cultured CD4+ T cells was subjected to TCR sequencing with the Oncomine TCR Beta short-read assay at the Johns Hopkins FTIC core. Genomic DNA was extracted from the cultured CD4+ T cells with the QIAamp micro DNA kit. Oncomine TCR Beta libraries from cultured CD4+ T cells were pooled using unique dual indexes and sequenced on an Illumina iSeq 100. As for the authors' bioinformatics: Non-productive sequences were filtered out, and CDR3s that did not start with C, did not end with F or W, or were shorter than 7 amino acids were discarded. The MANAFEST web application identified antigen-specific clonotypes by comparing peptide-stimulated wells against reference wells and other culture wells. Positive clones required FDR below 0.05, an odds ratio above 5, and productive frequency above 0.1% in at least two of three replicate wells. A clonotype was classed as cross-reactive if the clonotype showed significant expansion both in SARS-CoV-2 spike wells and in at least one common cold coronavirus spike condition. Levenshtein distances (stringdist) and unrooted phylogenetic trees (ape) in R version 3.6.1 were used to assess CDR3 homology. In-frame beta chains were kept once TCRdb had trimmed the public reads at Q25 with fastp and called clones with MiXCR. Rows matching on CDR3 protein sequence are summarized as one entry with the most common DNA and genes. The V and J calls, along with clone size, are taken from TCRdb and not from the paper's own processing. This sample comprises 8,500 to 14,000 distinct CDR3 sequences, roughly three fifths of them detected only once. The ten largest clones take up 20% to 25% of the sample.

This sample was taken from a study of vaccination and CD4 T cells after COVID-19 (dated 2022 in TCRdb). For the wider study: Convalescent patients had a positive SARS-CoV-2 result on nasal swab PCR, and of these patients, several had mild disease and one had severe disease. Post-vaccine blood samples were collected a median of 72 days after the second vaccine dose, ranging from about 12 to 241 days. Overlapping spike peptide pools from SARS-CoV-2 and from the common cold coronaviruses HCoV-NL63, HCoV-OC43 and HCoV-229E were used as culture stimuli. Control cultures used a CEFX viral epitope pool as positive control, an HIV-1 Nef peptide pool as negative control, or no peptide. The spike-specific CD4+ TCR repertoire was compared before and after mRNA vaccination in under 11 COVID-19 convalescent patients and a few infection-naive healthy vaccine recipients. Post-COVID blood samples were collected from convalescent patients a median of about 92 days after diagnosis, with a range of roughly 35 to 180 days. Two doses of either the Pfizer-BioNTech BNT162b2 vaccine (n=8) or the Moderna mRNA-1273 vaccine (n=2) were administered to participants. Six males and four females were included in the convalescent cohort, with two Hispanic individuals, seven Caucasians, two Asians and one multiracial person represented. On the study overall, not on this receptor specifically: An increase in the median number of SARS-CoV-2-reactive clonotypes from around 20 after infection to 35 to 40 after vaccination was observed, but the change was not found to be significant. The number of convalescent patients in the study was relatively small, and the study did not examine early timepoints following natural infection. Of the vaccine-specific clones found in convalescent patients, nearly all (304 of 307) were mono-reactive for SARS-CoV-2 spike instead of being cross-reactive with common cold coronaviruses. In convalescent patients, a median roughly 85% of post-vaccine SARS-CoV-2-reactive clones were detected only after vaccination, and vaccine-specific priming was suggested by this finding.

The CDR3 covers 17 residues, taking in both the cysteine and the phenylalanine. Here the CDR3 DNA is all that survives: 51 bases in frame from base 1. The trim is 8 bases for V and 3 bases for J, with a gap of 22 bases between the germline ends. The germline V gene specifies ENHRY as CDR1 and SYGVKD as CDR2. The meaning of the sample's treatment or condition label: roughly 10-day PBMC culture with coronavirus spike peptide pools or control peptides (ViraFEST assay). To expand antigen-specific T cells with peptide pools and then pick out the expanded clonotypes through TCR sequencing, the study relied on the ViraFEST assay. Positive SARS-CoV-2 PCR tests in the convalescent patients dated from March to December 2020, before Alpha, Beta and Delta variants emerged in the United States. Each well held 2.2 million or so PBMCs cultured in IMDM containing roughly 5% human AB serum and approximately 9.8 IU/ml IL-2, with around 9.7 ug/ml peptide pools added. Half of the culture medium was replaced with fresh IL-2-containing medium on days 3 and 7. After around 11 days of culture, CD4+ T cells were isolated by negative selection using the EasySep CD4+ T cell isolation kit. Ficoll-Paque Plus gradient centrifugation was used to isolate PBMCs from whole blood, and the isolated PBMCs were then either used fresh or cryopreserved at -140C. In general, triplicate wells were set up for every culture condition.

Sequenced input: CD4+ T cells from blood, cultured in vitro. The chain uses TRBV10-3 and TRBJ2-2, with the D call perhaps TRBD1 or TRBD2, as 6 bases match in each case. The receptor's source is a human donor who had recovered from COVID-19. The CDR3 in this case is CAIGNLGRGPYTGELFF. The nucleotide sequence is TGTGCCATCGGAAACCTAGGCCGGGGGCCATACACCGGGGAGCTGTTTTTT.